The rows below give T cell receptor beta chains drawn from one sample of a study of CD8+ T cells in alopecia areata. Only in-frame clones appear in the TCRdb table, and some are missing; sequencing was by immunoSEQ multiplex PCR. The sample records under 150,000 clones, about 59% being singletons. The sample was CD4+ T cells sorted from blood, taken at week 4, from a patient treated with tofacitinib. Receptors were obtained from a human donor with alopecia areata. CDR3s include the opening cysteine and the closing phenylalanine or tryptophan. The order of the fields is J gene, clone size, D gene, V gene, CDR3 DNA, CDR3 protein. D genes are given only for firm matches. The size of a clone is reported for some rows only, either as once, few or many, or as a class for expanded clones.

j_call: TRBJ2-7; clone_size: few; d_call: .; v_call: TRBV29-1; cdr3_nt: TGCAGCGTGGGGGCCCCCAACAGGGGGGGAGTCTACGAGCAGTACTTC; cdr3_aa: CSVGAPNRGGVYEQYF
j_call: TRBJ2-7; clone_size: .; d_call: .; v_call: TRBV2; cdr3_nt: TGTGCCAGCAGTGAAGTTAACGAGCAGTACTTC; cdr3_aa: CASSEVNEQYF
j_call: TRBJ1-2; clone_size: .; d_call: TRBD1; v_call: TRBV5-1; cdr3_nt: TGCGCCAGCAGCGTGGACAGGGGAAGCGGCTACACCTTC; cdr3_aa: CASSVDRGSGYTF
j_call: TRBJ1-2; clone_size: few; d_call: TRBD1; v_call: TRBV27; cdr3_nt: TGTGCCAGCAGTTACAGGGGGAACTATGGCTACACCTTC; cdr3_aa: CASSYRGNYGYTF
j_call: TRBJ1-2; clone_size: .; d_call: .; v_call: TRBV5-1; cdr3_nt: TGCGCCAGCAGCTTTAAAGGGGACTATGGCTACACCTTC; cdr3_aa: CASSFKGDYGYTF
j_call: TRBJ2-3; clone_size: .; d_call: .; v_call: TRBV2; cdr3_nt: TGTGCCAGCAGTGACTGGTTGTTCGGGGATACGCAGTATTTT; cdr3_aa: CASSDWLFGDTQYF
j_call: TRBJ1-1; clone_size: .; d_call: .; v_call: TRBV30; cdr3_nt: TGTGCCTGGGACGGCGGAAGTTTGGGAGCTTTCTTT; cdr3_aa: CAWDGGSLGAFF
j_call: TRBJ2-7; clone_size: .; d_call: .; v_call: TRBV27; cdr3_nt: TGTGCCAGCAGTCCCGGCTCTACAGGGTACGAGCAGTACTTC; cdr3_aa: CASSPGSTGYEQYF
j_call: TRBJ1-4; clone_size: .; d_call: TRBD1; v_call: TRBV2; cdr3_nt: TGTGCCAGCAGGTCTCTCAGGGGGCTGGGTAATGAAAAACTGTTTTTT; cdr3_aa: CASRSLRGLGNEKLFF
j_call: TRBJ2-3; clone_size: .; d_call: .; v_call: TRBV7-7; cdr3_nt: TGTGCCAGCAGCCCGTTAGGGCCAGATACGCAGTATTTT; cdr3_aa: CASSPLGPDTQYF